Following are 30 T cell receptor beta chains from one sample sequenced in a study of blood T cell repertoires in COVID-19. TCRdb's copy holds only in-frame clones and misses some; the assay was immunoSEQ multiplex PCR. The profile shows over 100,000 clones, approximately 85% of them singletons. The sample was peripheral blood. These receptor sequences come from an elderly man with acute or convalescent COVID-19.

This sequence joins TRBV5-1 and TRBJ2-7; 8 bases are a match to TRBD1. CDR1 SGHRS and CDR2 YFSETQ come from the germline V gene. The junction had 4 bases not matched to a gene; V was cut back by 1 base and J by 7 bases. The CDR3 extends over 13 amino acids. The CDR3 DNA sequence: TGCGCCAGCAGCTTGCAGGGGGCGAAAGAGCAGTACTTC. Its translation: CASSLQGAKEQYF. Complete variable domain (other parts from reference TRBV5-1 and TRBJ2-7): KAGVTQTPRYLIKTRGQQVTLSCSPISGHRSVSWYQQTPGQGLQFLFEYFSETQRNKGNFPGRFSGRQFSNSRSEMNVSTLELGDSALYLCASSLQGAKEQYFGPGTRLTVT.

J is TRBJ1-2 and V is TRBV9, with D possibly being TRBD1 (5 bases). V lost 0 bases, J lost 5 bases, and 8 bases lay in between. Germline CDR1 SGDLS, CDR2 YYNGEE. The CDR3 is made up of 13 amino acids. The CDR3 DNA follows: TGTGCCAGCAGCGTAGGTTCAGGGTATGGCTACACCTTC. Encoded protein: CASSVGSGYGYTF.

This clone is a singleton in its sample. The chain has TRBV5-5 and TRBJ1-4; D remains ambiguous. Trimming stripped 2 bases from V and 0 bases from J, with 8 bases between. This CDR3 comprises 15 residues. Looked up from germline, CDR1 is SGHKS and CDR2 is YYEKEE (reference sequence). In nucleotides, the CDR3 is TGTGCCAGCAGCTTCATAGCCGCAACTAATGAAAAACTGTTTTTT. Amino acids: CASSFIAATNEKLFF. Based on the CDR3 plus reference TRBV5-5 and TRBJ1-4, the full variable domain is DAGVTQSPTHLIKTRGQQVTLRCSPISGHKSVSWYQQVLGQGPQFIFQYYEKEERGRGNFPDRFSARQFPNYSSELNVNALLLGDSALYLCASSFIAATNEKLFFGSGTQLSVL.

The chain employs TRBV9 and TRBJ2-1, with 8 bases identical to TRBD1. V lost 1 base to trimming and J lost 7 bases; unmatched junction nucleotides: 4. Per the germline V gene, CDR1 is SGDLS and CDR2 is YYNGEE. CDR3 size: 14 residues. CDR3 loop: CASSVRTGWNEQFF. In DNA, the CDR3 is TGTGCCAGCAGCGTACGGACAGGGTGGAATGAGCAGTTCTTC.

Here the CDR3 DNA reads TGTGCCAGCAGCTTCCGGGGGAACACTGAAGCTTTCTTT. This translates into CASSFRGNTEAFF. The chain recombines TRBV3-1 (or the pseudogene TRBV3-2) with TRBJ1-1, with unresolved D. CDR1 and CDR2 (germline): LGHDT, YNNKEL (reference sequence). The CDR3 covers 13 residues. Trimming stripped 5 bases from V and 1 base from J, with 8 bases between.

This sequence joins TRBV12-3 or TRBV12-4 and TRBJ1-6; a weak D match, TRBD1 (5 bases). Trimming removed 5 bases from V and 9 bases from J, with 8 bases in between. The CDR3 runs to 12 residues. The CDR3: CASSPQGSPLHF. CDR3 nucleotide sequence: TGTGCCAGCAGTCCCCAGGGTTCACCCCTCCACTTT.

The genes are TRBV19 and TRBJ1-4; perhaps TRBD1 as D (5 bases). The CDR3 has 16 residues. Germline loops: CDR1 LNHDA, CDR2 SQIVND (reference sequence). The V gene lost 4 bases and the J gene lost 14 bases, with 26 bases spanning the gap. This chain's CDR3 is CASSTLRTGSWSKLFF. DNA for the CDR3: TGTGCCAGTAGTACCTTAAGAACAGGTTCCTGGTCGAAGCTGTTTTTT.

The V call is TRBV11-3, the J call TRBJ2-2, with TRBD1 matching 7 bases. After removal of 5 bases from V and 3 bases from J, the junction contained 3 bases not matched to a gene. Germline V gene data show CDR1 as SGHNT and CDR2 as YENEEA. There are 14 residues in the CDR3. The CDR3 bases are TGTGCCAGCAGCATGGGACAGCACACCGGGGAGCTGTTTTTT. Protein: CASSMGQHTGELFF. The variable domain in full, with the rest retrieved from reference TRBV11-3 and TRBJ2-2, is EAGVVQSPRYKIIEKKQPVAFWCNPISGHNTLYWYLQNLGQGPELLIRYENEEAVDDSQLPKDRFSAERLKGVDSTLKIQPAELGDSAVYLCASSMGQHTGELFFGEGSRLTVL.

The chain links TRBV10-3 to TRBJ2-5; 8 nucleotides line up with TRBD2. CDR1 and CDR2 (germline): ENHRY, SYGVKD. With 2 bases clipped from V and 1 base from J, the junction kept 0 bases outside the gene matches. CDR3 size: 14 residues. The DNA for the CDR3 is TGTGCCATCAGTGAGCGGGGGGGCCAAGAGACCCAGTACTTC. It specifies CAISERGGQETQYF.

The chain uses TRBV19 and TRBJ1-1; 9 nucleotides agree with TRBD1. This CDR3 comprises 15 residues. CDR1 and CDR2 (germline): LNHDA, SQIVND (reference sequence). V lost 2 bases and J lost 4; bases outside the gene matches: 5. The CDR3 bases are TGTGCCAGTAGTATATTACAGGGGGCGGGCACTGAAGCTTTCTTT. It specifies CASSILQGAGTEAFF.

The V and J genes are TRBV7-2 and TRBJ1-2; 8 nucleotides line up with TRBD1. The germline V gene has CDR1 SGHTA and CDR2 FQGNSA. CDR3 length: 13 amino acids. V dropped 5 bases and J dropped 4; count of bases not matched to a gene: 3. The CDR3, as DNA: TGTGCCAGCAGCATACAGGGGGTCTATGGCTACACCTTC. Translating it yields CASSIQGVYGYTF.

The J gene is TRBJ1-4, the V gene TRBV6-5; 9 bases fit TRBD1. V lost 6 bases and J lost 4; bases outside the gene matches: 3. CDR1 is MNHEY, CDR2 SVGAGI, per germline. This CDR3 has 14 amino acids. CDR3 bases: TGTGCCAGCAGACGGACAGGGGATAATGAAAAACTGTTTTTT. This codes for CASRRTGDNEKLFF.

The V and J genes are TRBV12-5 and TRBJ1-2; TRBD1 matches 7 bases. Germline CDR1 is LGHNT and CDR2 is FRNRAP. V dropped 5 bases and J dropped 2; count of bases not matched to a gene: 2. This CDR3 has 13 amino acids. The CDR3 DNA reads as TGTGCTAGTGGTGCACAGGGGAACTATGGCTACACCTTC. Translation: CASGAQGNYGYTF.

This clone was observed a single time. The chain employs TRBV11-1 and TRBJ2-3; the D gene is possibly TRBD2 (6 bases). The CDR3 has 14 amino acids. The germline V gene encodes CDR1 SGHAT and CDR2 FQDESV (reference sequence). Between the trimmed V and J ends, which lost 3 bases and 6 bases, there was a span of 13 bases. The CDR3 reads CASSLQGGVDTQYF. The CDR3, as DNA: TGTGCCAGCAGCTTGCAGGGAGGAGTGGATACGCAGTATTTT. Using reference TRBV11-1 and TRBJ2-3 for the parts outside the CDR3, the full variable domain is EAEVAQSPRYKITEKSQAVAFWCDPISGHATLYWYRQILGQGPELLVQFQDESVVDDSQLPKDRFSAERLKGVDSTLKIQPAELGDSAMYLCASSLQGGVDTQYFGPGTRLTVL.

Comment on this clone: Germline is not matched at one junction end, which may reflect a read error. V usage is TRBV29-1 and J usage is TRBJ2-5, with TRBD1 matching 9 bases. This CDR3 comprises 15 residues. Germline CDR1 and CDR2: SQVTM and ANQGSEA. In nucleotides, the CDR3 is TGCAGCGTCGAAGCCGGGACAGGGTGGGAAGAGACCCAGTACTTC. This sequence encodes CSVEAGTGWEETQYF.

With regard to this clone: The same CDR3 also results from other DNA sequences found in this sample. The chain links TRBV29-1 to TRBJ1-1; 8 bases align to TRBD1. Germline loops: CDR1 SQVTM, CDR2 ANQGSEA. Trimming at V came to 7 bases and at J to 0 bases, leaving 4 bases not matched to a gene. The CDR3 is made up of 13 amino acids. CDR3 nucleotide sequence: TGCAGCGCTGGACAGGGATTGAACACTGAAGCTTTCTTT. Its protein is CSAGQGLNTEAFF.

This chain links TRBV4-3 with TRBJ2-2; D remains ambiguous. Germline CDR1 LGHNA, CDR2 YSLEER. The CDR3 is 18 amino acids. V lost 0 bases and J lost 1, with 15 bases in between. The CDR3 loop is CASSQDPGESRNTGELFF. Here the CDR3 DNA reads TGCGCCAGCAGCCAAGATCCCGGTGAGAGTCGGAACACCGGGGAGCTGTTTTTT.

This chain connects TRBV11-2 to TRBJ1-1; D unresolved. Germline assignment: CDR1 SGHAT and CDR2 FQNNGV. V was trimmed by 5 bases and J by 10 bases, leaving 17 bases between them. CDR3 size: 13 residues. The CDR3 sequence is CASSPDGSGGAFF. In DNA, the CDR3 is TGTGCCAGCAGCCCAGATGGGTCAGGAGGAGCTTTCTTT.

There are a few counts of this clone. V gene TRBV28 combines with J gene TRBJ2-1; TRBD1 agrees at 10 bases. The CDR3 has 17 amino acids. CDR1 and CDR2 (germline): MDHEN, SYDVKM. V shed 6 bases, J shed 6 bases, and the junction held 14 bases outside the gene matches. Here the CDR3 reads CASSPLPWRTGGNEQFF. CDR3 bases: TGTGCCAGCAGCCCCCTGCCGTGGAGGACAGGGGGCAATGAGCAGTTCTTC.

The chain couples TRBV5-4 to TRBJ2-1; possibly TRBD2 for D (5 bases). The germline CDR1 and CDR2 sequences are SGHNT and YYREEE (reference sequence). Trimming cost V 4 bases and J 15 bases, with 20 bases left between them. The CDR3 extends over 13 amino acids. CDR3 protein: CASSLGEGLGLFF. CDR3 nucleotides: TGTGCCAGCAGCCTCGGGGAAGGCCTAGGGTTGTTCTTC.

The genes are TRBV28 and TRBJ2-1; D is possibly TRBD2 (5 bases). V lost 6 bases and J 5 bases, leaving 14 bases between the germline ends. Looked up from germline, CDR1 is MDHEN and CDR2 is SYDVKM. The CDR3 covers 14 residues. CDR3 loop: CASSGLQFNNEQFF. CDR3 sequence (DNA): TGTGCCAGCAGCGGACTTCAGTTTAACAATGAGCAGTTCTTC.

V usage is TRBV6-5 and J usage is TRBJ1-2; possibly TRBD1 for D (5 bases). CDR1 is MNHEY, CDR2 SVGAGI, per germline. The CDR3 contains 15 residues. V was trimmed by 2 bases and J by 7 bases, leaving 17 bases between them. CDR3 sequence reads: CASSYGQGPFGGYTF. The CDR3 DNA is TGTGCCAGCAGTTACGGGCAGGGCCCCTTTGGTGGCTACACCTTC.

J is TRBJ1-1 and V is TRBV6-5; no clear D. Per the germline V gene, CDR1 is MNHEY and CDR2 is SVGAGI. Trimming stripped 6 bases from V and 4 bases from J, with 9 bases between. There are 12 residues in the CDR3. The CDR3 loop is CASRTTTTEAFF. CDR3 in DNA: TGTGCCAGCAGAACTACAACCACTGAAGCTTTCTTT.

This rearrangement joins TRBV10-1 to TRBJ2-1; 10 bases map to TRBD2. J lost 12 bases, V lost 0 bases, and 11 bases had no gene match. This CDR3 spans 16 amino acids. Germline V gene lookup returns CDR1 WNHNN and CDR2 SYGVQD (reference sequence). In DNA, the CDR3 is TGCGCCAGCAGTGAGTCGGCACTAGCGGGACCCCGAGGGCAGTTCTTC. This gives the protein CASSESALAGPRGQFF.

CDR3 DNA: TGTGCCAGTGCCGAGACAGCAGCCTACGAGCAGTACTTC. It is translated as CASAETAAYEQYF. V gene TRBV19 combines with J gene TRBJ2-7; D might be TRBD1 (5 bases). Trimming took 8 bases from V and 2 from J, leaving 13 bases between them. Germline V gene sequence: CDR1 LNHDA, CDR2 SQIVND (reference sequence). The CDR3 length is 13 residues.

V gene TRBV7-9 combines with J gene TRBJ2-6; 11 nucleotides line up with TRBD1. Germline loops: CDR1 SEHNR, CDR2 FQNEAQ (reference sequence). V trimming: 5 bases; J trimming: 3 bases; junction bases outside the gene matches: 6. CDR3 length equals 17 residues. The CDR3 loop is CASSRGTGGSGANVLTF. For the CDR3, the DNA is TGTGCCAGCAGCCGCGGGACAGGGGGAAGTGGGGCCAACGTCCTGACTTTC.

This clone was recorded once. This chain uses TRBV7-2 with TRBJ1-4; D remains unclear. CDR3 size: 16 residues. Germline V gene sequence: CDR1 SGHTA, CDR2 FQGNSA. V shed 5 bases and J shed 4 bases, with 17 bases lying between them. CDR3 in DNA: TGTGCCAGCAGCCCAGGAGGAGGCTTCCTTAATGAAAAACTGTTTTTT. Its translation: CASSPGGGFLNEKLFF.

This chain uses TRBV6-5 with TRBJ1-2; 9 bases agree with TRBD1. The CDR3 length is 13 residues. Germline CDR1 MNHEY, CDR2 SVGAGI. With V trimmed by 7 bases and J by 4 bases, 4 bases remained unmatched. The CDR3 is CASKPGQGYGYTF. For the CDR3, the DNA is TGTGCCAGCAAGCCGGGACAGGGCTATGGCTACACCTTC.

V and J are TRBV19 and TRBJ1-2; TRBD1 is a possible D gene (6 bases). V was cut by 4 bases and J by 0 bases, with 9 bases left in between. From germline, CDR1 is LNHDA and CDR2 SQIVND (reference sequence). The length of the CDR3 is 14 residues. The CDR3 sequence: CASSRTATNYGYTF. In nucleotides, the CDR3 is TGTGCCAGTAGTAGGACAGCGACTAACTATGGCTACACCTTC.

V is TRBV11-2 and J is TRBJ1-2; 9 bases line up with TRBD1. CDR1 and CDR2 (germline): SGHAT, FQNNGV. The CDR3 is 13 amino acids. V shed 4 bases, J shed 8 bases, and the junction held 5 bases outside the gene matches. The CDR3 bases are TGTGCCAGCAGCTCTAAAGGGACAGGGGGCTACACCTTC. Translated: CASSSKGTGGYTF.